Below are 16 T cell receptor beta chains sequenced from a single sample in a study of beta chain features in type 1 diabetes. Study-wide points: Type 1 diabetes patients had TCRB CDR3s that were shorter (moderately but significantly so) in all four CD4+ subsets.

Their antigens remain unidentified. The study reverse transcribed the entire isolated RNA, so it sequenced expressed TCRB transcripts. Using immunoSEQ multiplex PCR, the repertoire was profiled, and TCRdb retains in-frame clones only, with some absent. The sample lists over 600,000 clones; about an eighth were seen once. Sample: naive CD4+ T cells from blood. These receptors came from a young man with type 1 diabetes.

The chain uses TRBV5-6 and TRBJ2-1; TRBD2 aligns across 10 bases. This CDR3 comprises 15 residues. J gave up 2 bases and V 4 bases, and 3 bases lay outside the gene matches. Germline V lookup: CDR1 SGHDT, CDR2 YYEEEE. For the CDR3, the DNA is TGTGCCAGCAGCCGGGGACTAGCGACCTACAATGAGCAGTTCTTC. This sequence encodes CASSRGLATYNEQFF. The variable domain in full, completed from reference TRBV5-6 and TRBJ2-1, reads DAGVTQSPTHLIKTRGQQVTLRCSPKSGHDTVSWYQQALGQGPQFIFQYYEEEERQRGNFPDRFSGHQFPNYSSELNVNALLLGDSALYLCASSRGLATYNEQFFGPGTRLTVL.

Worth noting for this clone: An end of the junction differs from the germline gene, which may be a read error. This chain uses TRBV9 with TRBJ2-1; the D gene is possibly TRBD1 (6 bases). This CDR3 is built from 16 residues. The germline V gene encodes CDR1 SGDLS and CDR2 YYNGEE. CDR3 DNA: TGTGCCCGCAGCGTAGGGGTGCTAGGGGGTTCCGATGAGCAGTTCTTC. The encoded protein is CARSVGVLGGSDEQFF.

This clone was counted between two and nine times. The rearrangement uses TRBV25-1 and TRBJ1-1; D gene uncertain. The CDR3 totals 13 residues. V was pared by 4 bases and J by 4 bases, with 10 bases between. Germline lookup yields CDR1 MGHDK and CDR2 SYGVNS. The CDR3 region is CASSAAGGTEAFF. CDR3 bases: TGTGCCAGCAGTGCGGCTGGAGGCACTGAAGCTTTCTTT.

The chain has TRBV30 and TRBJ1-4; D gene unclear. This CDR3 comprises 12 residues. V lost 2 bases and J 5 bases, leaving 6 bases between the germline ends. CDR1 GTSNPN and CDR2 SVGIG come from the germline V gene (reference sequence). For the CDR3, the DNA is TGTGCCTGGAGTATAGAGAATGAAAAACTGTTTTTT. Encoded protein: CAWSIENEKLFF.

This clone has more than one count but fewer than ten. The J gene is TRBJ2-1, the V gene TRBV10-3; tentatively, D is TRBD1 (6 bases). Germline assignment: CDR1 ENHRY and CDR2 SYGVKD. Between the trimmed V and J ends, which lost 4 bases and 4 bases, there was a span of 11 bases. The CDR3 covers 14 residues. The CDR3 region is CAISGRTAYNEQFF. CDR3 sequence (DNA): TGTGCCATCAGTGGGAGGACAGCGTACAATGAGCAGTTCTTC.

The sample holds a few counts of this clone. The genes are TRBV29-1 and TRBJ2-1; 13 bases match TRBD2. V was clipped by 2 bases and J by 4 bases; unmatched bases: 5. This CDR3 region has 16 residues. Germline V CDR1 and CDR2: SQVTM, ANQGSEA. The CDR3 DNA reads TGCAGCGTTGAAACTAGCGGGGGGGCGTCATACAATGAGCAGTTCTTC. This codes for CSVETSGGASYNEQFF.

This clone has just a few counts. The CDR3 loop reads CSVRMGRGYTGELFF. CDR3 bases: TGCAGCGTCCGAATGGGGCGGGGGTACACCGGGGAGCTGTTTTTT. J is TRBJ2-2 and V is TRBV29-1; TRBD2 matches at 7 bases. The ends lost 6 bases at V and 3 bases at J; junction bases unmatched: 10. The CDR3 has 15 residues. Germline values: CDR1 SQVTM, CDR2 ANQGSEA.

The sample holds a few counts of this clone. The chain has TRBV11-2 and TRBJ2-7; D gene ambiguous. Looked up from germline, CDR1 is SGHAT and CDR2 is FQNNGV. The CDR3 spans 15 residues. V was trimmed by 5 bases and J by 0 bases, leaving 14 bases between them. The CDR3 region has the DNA TGTGCCAGCAGCCCGCAGATACAGAGCTCCTACGAGCAGTACTTC. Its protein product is CASSPQIQSSYEQYF.

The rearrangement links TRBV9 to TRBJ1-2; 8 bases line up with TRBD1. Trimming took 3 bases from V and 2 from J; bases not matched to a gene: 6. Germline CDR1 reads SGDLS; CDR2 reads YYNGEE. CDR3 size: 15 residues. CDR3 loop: CASSGTGGTNYGYTF. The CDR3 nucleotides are TGTGCCAGCAGCGGAACAGGGGGAACGAACTATGGCTACACCTTC.

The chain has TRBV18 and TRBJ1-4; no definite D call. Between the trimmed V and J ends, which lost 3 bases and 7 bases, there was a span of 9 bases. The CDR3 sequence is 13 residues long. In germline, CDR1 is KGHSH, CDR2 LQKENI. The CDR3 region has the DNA TGTGCCAGCTCACCGAGGGATGCTGAAAAACTGTTTTTT. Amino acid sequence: CASSPRDAEKLFF.

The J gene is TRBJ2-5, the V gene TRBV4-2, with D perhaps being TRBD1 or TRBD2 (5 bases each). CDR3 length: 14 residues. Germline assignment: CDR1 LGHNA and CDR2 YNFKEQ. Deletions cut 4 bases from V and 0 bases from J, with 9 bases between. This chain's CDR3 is CASSPGTYQETQYF. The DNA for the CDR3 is TGTGCCAGCAGCCCCGGGACGTACCAAGAGACCCAGTACTTC.

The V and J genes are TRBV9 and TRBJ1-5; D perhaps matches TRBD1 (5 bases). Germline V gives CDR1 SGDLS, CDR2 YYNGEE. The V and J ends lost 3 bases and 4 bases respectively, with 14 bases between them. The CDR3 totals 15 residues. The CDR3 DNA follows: TGTGCCAGCAGCGAGGGAGGGCAGGGAAATCAGCCCCAGCATTTT. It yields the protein CASSEGGQGNQPQHF.

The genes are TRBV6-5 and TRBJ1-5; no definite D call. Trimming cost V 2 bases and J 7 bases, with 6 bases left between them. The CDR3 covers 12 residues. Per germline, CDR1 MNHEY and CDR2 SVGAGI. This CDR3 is CASSYGEQPQHF. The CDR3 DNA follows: TGTGCCAGCAGTTACGGGGAACAGCCCCAGCATTTT.

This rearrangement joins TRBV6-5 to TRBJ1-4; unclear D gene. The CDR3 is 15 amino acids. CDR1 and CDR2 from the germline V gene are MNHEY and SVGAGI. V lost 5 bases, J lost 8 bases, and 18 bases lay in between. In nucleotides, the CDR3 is TGTGCCAGCAGTGCGCGGGCCTCGCTTCCCGAAAAACTGTTTTTT. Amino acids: CASSARASLPEKLFF.

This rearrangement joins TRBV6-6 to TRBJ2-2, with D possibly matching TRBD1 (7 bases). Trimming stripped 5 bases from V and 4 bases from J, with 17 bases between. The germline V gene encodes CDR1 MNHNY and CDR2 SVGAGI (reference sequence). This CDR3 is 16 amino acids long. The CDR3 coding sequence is TGTGCCAGCAGTCAGGAGGGGGCCCAAGGCACCGGGGAGCTGTTTTTT. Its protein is CASSQEGAQGTGELFF.

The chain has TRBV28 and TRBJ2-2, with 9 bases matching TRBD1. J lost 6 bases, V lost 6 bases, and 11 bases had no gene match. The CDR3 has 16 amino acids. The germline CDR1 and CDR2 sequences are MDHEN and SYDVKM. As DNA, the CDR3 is TGTGCCAGCAGCCCACCCGGGACAGGGAGGCCCGGGGAGCTGTTTTTT. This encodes CASSPPGTGRPGELFF.